Following are 30 T cell receptor beta chains from one sample sequenced in a study of neurological immune-mediated disorders (dated by TCRdb to between 2017 and 2020). The library relied on 5' RACE. The sequencer was an Illumina HiSeq 2500. The public reads were reanalyzed by TCRdb: fastp trimming at Q25, MiXCR alignment, in-frame beta chains only. Merged by CDR3 protein, the rows form single entries marked with the most common genes and DNA. This sample has approximately 59,000 distinct CDR3 sequences in its table, and around 5.1% of those were observed once. About 5.7% of the sample is taken by the ten largest. The sample comprised PBMCs. The receptors were sampled from a human donor with multiple sclerosis. The donor label of this sample is uncertain.

This clonotype was observed at least ten times. V usage is TRBV20-1 and J usage is TRBJ1-2; TRBD1 might be the D (6 bases). Germline V gene lookup returns CDR1 DFQATT and CDR2 SNEGSKA (reference sequence). The CDR3 totals 13 residues. V was shortened by 3 bases and J by 1 base, with 9 bases between the two germline ends. CDR3 coding DNA: TGCAGTGCTAGGGGGGGGCTTAACTATGGCTACACCTTC. This encodes CSARGGLNYGYTF.

This clonotype was seen repeatedly, ten times or more. The chain carries TRBV5-1 and TRBJ2-1; TRBD1 might be the D (5 bases). The CDR3 sequence is 16 residues long. Germline V gene sequence: CDR1 SGHRS, CDR2 YFSETQ. V was clipped by 0 bases and J by 7 bases, with 17 bases between them. The CDR3 DNA sequence: TGCGCCAGCAGCTTGGCCCCAGGGCTAGGACCGAATGAGCAGTTCTTC. It is translated as CASSLAPGLGPNEQFF. The whole variable domain, filled in from reference TRBV5-1 and TRBJ2-1, reads KAGVTQTPRYLIKTRGQQVTLSCSPISGHRSVSWYQQTPGQGLQFLFEYFSETQRNKGNFPGRFSGRQFSNSRSEMNVSTLELGDSALYLCASSLAPGLGPNEQFFGPGTRLTVL.

This clonotype was picked up many times. Here the CDR3 reads CASTLGGNTIYF. In DNA, the CDR3 is TGTGCCAGTACCCTCGGGGGAAACACCATATATTTT. The V gene is TRBV19, the J gene TRBJ1-3, with D uncertain. This CDR3 contains 12 residues. Germline CDR1 is LNHDA and CDR2 is SQIVND (reference sequence). V was cut by 7 bases and J by 4 bases, with 8 bases left in between.

This clonotype was counted at least ten times. The rearrangement links TRBV5-1 to TRBJ1-2, with no clear D. This CDR3 has 12 amino acids. Germline V gives CDR1 SGHRS, CDR2 YFSETQ. Trimming took 4 bases from V and 6 from J, leaving 10 bases between them. The chain's CDR3 is CASSPAGNGYTF. The CDR3 DNA sequence: TGCGCCAGCAGCCCGGCCGGCAATGGCTACACCTTC. Variable domain in full (rest from reference TRBV5-1 and TRBJ1-2): KAGVTQTPRYLIKTRGQQVTLSCSPISGHRSVSWYQQTPGQGLQFLFEYFSETQRNKGNFPGRFSGRQFSNSRSEMNVSTLELGDSALYLCASSPAGNGYTFGSGTRLTVV.

This clonotype has at least ten counts. This chain joins TRBV29-1 and TRBJ2-3; tentative D call: TRBD1 (5 bases). V lost 3 bases, J lost 4 bases, and 11 bases lay in between. The germline V gene encodes CDR1 SQVTM and CDR2 ANQGSEA. The CDR3 runs 13 residues. CDR3 nucleotides: TGCAGCGTTGACGCGCAGGGCCCAGATACGCAGTATTTT. Translating it yields CSVDAQGPDTQYF.

This clonotype was seen many times. This chain uses TRBV11-3 with TRBJ2-1; a weak D match, TRBD2 (5 bases). Germline CDR1 and CDR2: SGHNT and YENEEA. The CDR3 sequence is 15 residues long. Trimming left V 3 bases short and J 8 bases short, with 17 bases between. The CDR3 DNA follows: TGTGCCAGCAGCTTCGGCGGGCTCCCATGGGATGAGCAGTTCTTC. This gives the protein CASSFGGLPWDEQFF.

This clonotype was detected many times. In DNA, the CDR3 is TGCGCCAGCAGCCAGTCAGATACGCAGTATTTT. Amino acid sequence: CASSQSDTQYF. The chain combines TRBV4-1 with TRBJ2-3; no clear D. The CDR3 totals 11 residues. Germline CDR1 reads MGHRA; CDR2 reads YSYEKL. Deletions cut 3 bases from V and 4 bases from J, with 2 bases between.

In this sample, this clonotype turned up many times. V gene TRBV29-1 combines with J gene TRBJ2-3; tentatively, D is TRBD2 (6 bases). This CDR3 comprises 14 residues. Trimming cost V 5 bases and J 3 bases, with 15 bases left between them. Germline CDR1 is SQVTM and CDR2 is ANQGSEA. The CDR3 region is CSVRRAVLTDTQYF. CDR3 nucleotide sequence: TGCAGCGTTCGGAGGGCAGTCTTGACAGATACGCAGTATTTT.

This clonotype was counted many times. The CDR3 DNA follows: TGCGCCAGCAGCTTGGAAGGGAGGGCCCCCTACAATGAGCAGTTCTTC. As protein: CASSLEGRAPYNEQFF. The chain carries TRBV5-1 and TRBJ2-1; 7 bases agree with TRBD2. The J segment lost 2 bases and the V segment lost 0 bases, leaving 5 bases of the junction unmatched. The CDR3 length is 16 residues. The germline V gene encodes CDR1 SGHRS and CDR2 YFSETQ.

This clonotype was found many times. This sequence joins TRBV4-1 and TRBJ2-2, with D uncertain. Germline assignment: CDR1 MGHRA and CDR2 YSYEKL. This CDR3 has 15 amino acids. Trimming took off 3 bases at V and 7 bases at J, with 15 bases between the two ends. CDR3 in amino acids: CASSQPTRKGGELFF. Here the CDR3 DNA reads TGCGCCAGCAGCCAGCCGACCCGTAAGGGCGGGGAGCTGTTTTTT.

This clonotype was seen ten or more times. V usage is TRBV24-1 and J usage is TRBJ2-1; no reliable D call. Trimming removed 4 bases at V and 1 base at J, with 10 bases between. Germline CDR1 KGHDR, CDR2 SFDVKD. The CDR3 contains 15 residues. CDR3 nucleotide sequence: TGTGCCACCAGTGAAGATATCGGTTCCTACAATGAGCAGTTCTTC. It translates to CATSEDIGSYNEQFF.

There are many counts of this clonotype. The chain has TRBV5-6 and TRBJ2-2; D is possibly TRBD1 or TRBD2 (5 bases each). CDR1 is SGHDT and CDR2 is YYEEEE in the germline V gene. The CDR3 length is 16 residues. V shed 4 bases and J shed 5 bases, with 18 bases lying between them. Here the CDR3 DNA reads TGTGCCAGCAGCCGGACGGGGCGCTCTGGGACCGGGGAGCTGTTTTTT. This sequence encodes CASSRTGRSGTGELFF.

In its sample, this clonotype was seen many times. V gene TRBV20-1 combines with J gene TRBJ1-1; 12 bases map to TRBD1. Trimming took 5 bases from V and 9 from J; bases not matched to a gene: 7. Germline-derived CDR1 and CDR2 are DFQATT and SNEGSKA (reference sequence). The CDR3 length is 13 residues. The CDR3 loop is CSAEGQGAAKAFF. CDR3 DNA: TGCAGTGCTGAGGGACAGGGGGCGGCGAAAGCTTTCTTT.

This clonotype occurred many times. This sequence joins TRBV5-5 and TRBJ2-1; 12 bases are a match to TRBD2. Looked up from germline, CDR1 is SGHKS and CDR2 is YYEKEE (reference sequence). J lost 8 bases, V lost 4 bases, and 7 bases had no gene match. The CDR3 has 15 amino acids. CDR3 bases: TGTGCCAGCAGCCCGTGGGCTAGCGGGGGGGATGAGCAGTTCTTC. This translates into CASSPWASGGDEQFF. The full variable domain, its missing parts supplied by reference TRBV5-5 and TRBJ2-1, is DAGVTQSPTHLIKTRGQQVTLRCSPISGHKSVSWYQQVLGQGPQFIFQYYEKEERGRGNFPDRFSARQFPNYSSELNVNALLLGDSALYLCASSPWASGGDEQFFGPGTRLTVL.

This clonotype was found many times. The rearrangement links TRBV6-5 to TRBJ2-3, with D maybe TRBD2 (6 bases). CDR1 and CDR2 (germline): MNHEY, SVGAGI. The V end was cut by 5 bases, the J end by 1 base, with 13 bases between. The length of the CDR3 is 15 residues. The CDR3 region is CASSPRGGGTDTQYF. The CDR3 DNA reads TGTGCCAGCAGTCCCCGAGGAGGGGGCACAGATACGCAGTATTTT.

This clonotype occurred many times. This chain connects TRBV5-1 to TRBJ1-1; the D gene is possibly TRBD1 (5 bases). CDR1 SGHRS and CDR2 YFSETQ come from the germline V gene. The CDR3 consists of 16 residues. V dropped 1 base and J dropped 5 bases, with 18 bases sitting between them. As DNA, the CDR3 is TGCGCCAGCAGCTTGAGGGGTTTAGGAATGACGACTGAAGCTTTCTTT. The encoded protein is CASSLRGLGMTTEAFF. The variable domain in full, completed from reference TRBV5-1 and TRBJ1-1, reads KAGVTQTPRYLIKTRGQQVTLSCSPISGHRSVSWYQQTPGQGLQFLFEYFSETQRNKGNFPGRFSGRQFSNSRSEMNVSTLELGDSALYLCASSLRGLGMTTEAFFGQGTRLTVV.

This clonotype has ten or more counts. The chain carries TRBV5-1 and TRBJ1-6; D gene unclear. This CDR3 contains 15 residues. The V gene lost 0 bases and the J gene lost 6 bases, with 10 bases spanning the gap. Per the germline V gene, CDR1 is SGHRS and CDR2 is YFSETQ. This chain's CDR3 is CASSLGVGVNSPLHF. In DNA form, the CDR3 reads TGCGCCAGCAGCTTGGGGGTTGGGGTTAATTCACCCCTCCACTTT.

This clonotype occurred a few times. The chain uses TRBV11-2 and TRBJ2-1; no clear D. Germline-derived CDR1 and CDR2 are SGHAT and FQNNGV. The CDR3 runs to 14 residues. The ends were cut back, 5 bases at V and 0 bases at J, with 8 bases in the middle. The CDR3 coding sequence is TGTGCCAGCAGCCTGTCCTTCTCCTACAATGAGCAGTTCTTC. This encodes CASSLSFSYNEQFF.

A remark on this clonotype: Just one base apart from a much larger clone, this may be a read error. The genes are TRBV4-1 and TRBJ2-7; D perhaps matches TRBD1 (6 bases). Germline V gives CDR1 MGHRA, CDR2 YSYEKL. This CDR3 contains 13 residues. The CDR3 sequence is CASNQRTDYEQYF. CDR3 sequence (DNA): TGCGCCAGCAACCAACGGACAGACTACGAGCAGTACTTC.

In its sample, this clonotype was seen many times. This sequence joins TRBV5-5 and TRBJ1-1; no clear D. The V and J ends lost 0 bases and 5 bases respectively, with 11 bases between them. CDR3 size: 14 residues. The germline V gene has CDR1 SGHKS and CDR2 YYEKEE (reference sequence). The DNA of the CDR3 is TGTGCCAGCAGCTTGGATAGAGCGATGACTGAAGCTTTCTTT. Its translation is CASSLDRAMTEAFF.

This clonotype was counted many times. The rearrangement joins TRBV5-1 to TRBJ2-7; D perhaps matches TRBD1 (5 bases). V gave up 0 bases and J gave up 5 bases, with 12 bases separating them. This CDR3 is built from 14 residues. From germline, CDR1 is SGHRS and CDR2 YFSETQ. The CDR3 here is CASSLEQATHEQYF. The DNA for the CDR3 is TGCGCCAGCAGCTTGGAACAGGCAACACACGAGCAGTACTTC.

This clonotype was detected ten times or more. The chain has TRBV6-5 and TRBJ2-6, with D tentatively TRBD1 (5 bases). CDR1 and CDR2 (germline): MNHEY, SVGAGI. This CDR3 comprises 14 residues. V was trimmed by 6 bases and J by 3 bases, leaving 9 bases between them. The CDR3 DNA reads as TGTGCCAGCAGCACAGGTGGTGGGGCCAACGTCCTGACTTTC. Residues: CASSTGGGANVLTF.

This clonotype was seen many times. CDR3 sequence (DNA): TGTGCCAGCAGCGTAGATACTATCGGGAATGAGCAGTTCTTC. This encodes CASSVDTIGNEQFF. This rearrangement joins TRBV9 to TRBJ2-1, with D hard to call. Germline V gives CDR1 SGDLS, CDR2 YYNGEE. The ends were cut back, 0 bases at V and 7 bases at J, with 11 bases in the middle. CDR3 length equals 14 residues.

This clonotype has a count of ten or more. The chain uses TRBV12-3 or TRBV12-4 and TRBJ1-5; D is undetermined. The CDR3 consists of 13 residues. Trimming stripped 5 bases from V and 3 bases from J, with 8 bases between. CDR3 loop: CASSGGLNQPQHF. The CDR3 nucleotides read TGTGCCAGCAGTGGAGGCCTCAATCAGCCCCAGCATTTT.

The table lists this clonotype with many counts. The V gene is TRBV20-1, the J gene TRBJ2-1, with TRBD2 identical over 7 bases. V was clipped by 5 bases and J by 3 bases; unmatched bases: 10. The CDR3 extends over 15 amino acids. Germline V lookup: CDR1 DFQATT, CDR2 SNEGSKA (reference sequence). Here the CDR3 reads CSADGRGEGYNEQFF. CDR3 nucleotides: TGCAGTGCTGATGGTCGGGGGGAGGGCTACAATGAGCAGTTCTTC.

This clonotype occurred many times. The rearrangement uses TRBV5-4 and TRBJ2-7, with unresolved D. Germline CDR1 and CDR2: SGHNT and YYREEE (reference sequence). V lost 0 bases and J lost 4, with 11 bases in between. The CDR3 totals 14 residues. The CDR3 DNA sequence: TGTGCCAGCAGCTTGGAGGGCGGCGATTACGAGCAGTACTTC. It is translated as CASSLEGGDYEQYF.

The chain joins TRBV6-6 to TRBJ1-4, with a weak D call TRBD1 (5 bases). This CDR3 is built from 14 residues. V lost 8 bases, J lost 6 bases, and 16 bases lay in between. The germline V gene encodes CDR1 MNHNY and CDR2 SVGAGI (reference sequence). Here the CDR3 DNA reads TGTGCCAGCGGACCCGGGGGTGGTCATGAAAAACTGTTTTTT. Encoded protein: CASGPGGGHEKLFF.

This chain uses TRBV21-1 with TRBJ1-3; the table's D gene call, TRBD1, was not cross checked with the DNA. TRBV21-1 is noted as a pseudogene. The CDR3 extends over 15 amino acids. The CDR3 sequence is CASFPGDYSGNTIYF. For the CDR3, the DNA is TGTGCCAGCTTTCCAGGGGATTACTCTGGAAACACCATATATTTT.

This clonotype was seen repeatedly, ten times or more. For the CDR3, the DNA is TGCGCCAGCAGCCTGAGAGCGATCCAGGGGAACACTGAAGCTTTCTTT. Residues: CASSLRAIQGNTEAFF. This rearrangement joins TRBV5-1 to TRBJ1-1; D might be TRBD1 (5 bases). Deletions cut 4 bases from V and 1 base from J, with 17 bases between. Germline loops: CDR1 SGHRS, CDR2 YFSETQ. The CDR3 runs 16 residues.

This clonotype has ten or more counts. V and J are TRBV5-1 and TRBJ1-3; D gene ambiguous. CDR3 length equals 15 residues. Germline CDR1 SGHRS, CDR2 YFSETQ. Trimming cost V 3 bases and J 0 bases, with 10 bases left between them. For the CDR3, the DNA is TGCGCCAGCAGCTCCGGACCAAGCTCTGGAAACACCATATATTTT. Its translation is CASSSGPSSGNTIYF. Drawing the rest from reference TRBV5-1 and TRBJ1-3, the complete variable domain is KAGVTQTPRYLIKTRGQQVTLSCSPISGHRSVSWYQQTPGQGLQFLFEYFSETQRNKGNFPGRFSGRQFSNSRSEMNVSTLELGDSALYLCASSSGPSSGNTIYFGEGSWLTVV.